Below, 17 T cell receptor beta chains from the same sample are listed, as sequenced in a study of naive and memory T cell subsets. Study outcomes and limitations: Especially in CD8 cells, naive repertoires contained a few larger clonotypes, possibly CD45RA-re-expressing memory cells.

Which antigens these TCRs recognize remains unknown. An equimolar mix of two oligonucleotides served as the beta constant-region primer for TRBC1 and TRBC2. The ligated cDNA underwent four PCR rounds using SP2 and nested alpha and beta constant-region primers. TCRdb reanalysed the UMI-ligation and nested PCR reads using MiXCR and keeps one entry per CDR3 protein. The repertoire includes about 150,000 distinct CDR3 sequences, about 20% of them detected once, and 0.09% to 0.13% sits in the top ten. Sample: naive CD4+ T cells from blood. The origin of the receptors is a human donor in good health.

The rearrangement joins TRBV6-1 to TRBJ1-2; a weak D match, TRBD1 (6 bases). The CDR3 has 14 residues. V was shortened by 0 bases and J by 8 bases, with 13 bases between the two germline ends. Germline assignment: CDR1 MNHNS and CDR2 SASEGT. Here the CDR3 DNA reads TGTGCCAGCAGTGAAGCGCACGGGGGGCTCGGCTACACCTTC. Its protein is CASSEAHGGLGYTF.

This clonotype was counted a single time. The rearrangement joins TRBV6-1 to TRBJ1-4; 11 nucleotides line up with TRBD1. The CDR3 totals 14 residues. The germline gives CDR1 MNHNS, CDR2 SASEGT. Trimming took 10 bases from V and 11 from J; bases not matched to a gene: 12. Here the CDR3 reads CAIRDRGSSEKLFF. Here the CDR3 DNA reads TGTGCCATAAGGGACAGGGGGTCCAGCGAGAAACTGTTTTTT.

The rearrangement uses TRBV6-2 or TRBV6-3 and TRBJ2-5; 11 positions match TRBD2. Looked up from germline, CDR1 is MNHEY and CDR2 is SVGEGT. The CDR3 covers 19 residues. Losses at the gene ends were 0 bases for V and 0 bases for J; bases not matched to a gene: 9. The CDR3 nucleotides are TGTGCCAGCAGTTACTCGATCGCTAGCGGGAGGACGTACCAAGAGACCCAGTACTTC. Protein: CASSYSIASGRTYQETQYF.

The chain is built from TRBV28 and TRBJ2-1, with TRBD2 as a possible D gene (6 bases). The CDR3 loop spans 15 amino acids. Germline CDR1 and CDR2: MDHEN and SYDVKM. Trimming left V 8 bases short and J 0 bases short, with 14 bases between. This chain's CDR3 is CASPPRGISYNEQFF. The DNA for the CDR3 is TGTGCCAGCCCCCCCCGCGGGATCTCCTACAATGAGCAGTTCTTC.

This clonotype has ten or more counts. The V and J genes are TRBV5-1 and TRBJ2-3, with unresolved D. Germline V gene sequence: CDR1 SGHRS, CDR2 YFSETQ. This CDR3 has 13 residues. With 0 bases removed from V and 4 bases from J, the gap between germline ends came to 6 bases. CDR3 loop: CASSLGVADTQYF. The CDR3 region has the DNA TGCGCCAGCAGCTTGGGCGTCGCAGATACGCAGTATTTT.

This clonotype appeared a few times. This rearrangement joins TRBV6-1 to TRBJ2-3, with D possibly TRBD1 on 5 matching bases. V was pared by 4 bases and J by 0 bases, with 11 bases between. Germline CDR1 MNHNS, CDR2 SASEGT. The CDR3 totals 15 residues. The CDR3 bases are TGTGCCAGCAGTGCGGCCCAGGGAAGCACAGATACGCAGTATTTT. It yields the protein CASSAAQGSTDTQYF.

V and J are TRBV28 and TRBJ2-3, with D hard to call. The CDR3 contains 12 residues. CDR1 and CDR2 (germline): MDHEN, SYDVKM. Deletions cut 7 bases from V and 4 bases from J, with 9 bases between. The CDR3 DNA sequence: TGTGCCAGCAAGGCCCGGCCAGATACGCAGTATTTT. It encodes CASKARPDTQYF.

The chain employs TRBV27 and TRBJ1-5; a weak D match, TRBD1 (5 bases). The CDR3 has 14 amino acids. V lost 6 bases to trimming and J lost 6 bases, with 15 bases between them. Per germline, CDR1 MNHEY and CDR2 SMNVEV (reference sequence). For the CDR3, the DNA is TGTGCCAGCAGCGTAAGGGGCTGGAGTCAGCCCCAGCATTTT. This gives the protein CASSVRGWSQPQHF.

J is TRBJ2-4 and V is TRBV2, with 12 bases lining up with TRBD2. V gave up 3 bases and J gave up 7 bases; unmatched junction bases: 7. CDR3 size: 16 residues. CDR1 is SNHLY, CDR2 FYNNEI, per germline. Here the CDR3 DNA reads TGTGCCAGCAGTGAGAGACTAGCGGGAGTAGGGAACATTCAGTACTTC. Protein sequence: CASSERLAGVGNIQYF.

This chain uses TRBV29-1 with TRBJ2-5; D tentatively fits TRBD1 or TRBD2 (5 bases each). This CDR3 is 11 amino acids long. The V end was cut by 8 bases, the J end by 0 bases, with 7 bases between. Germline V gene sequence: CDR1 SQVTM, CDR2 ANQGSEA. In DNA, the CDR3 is TGCAGCTGGGGACACCAAGAGACCCAGTACTTC. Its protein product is CSWGHQETQYF.

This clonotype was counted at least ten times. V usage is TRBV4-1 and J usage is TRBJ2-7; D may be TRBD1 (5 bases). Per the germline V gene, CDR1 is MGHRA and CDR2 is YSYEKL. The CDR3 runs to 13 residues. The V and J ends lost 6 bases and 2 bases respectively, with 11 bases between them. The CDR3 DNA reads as TGCGCCAGCAGACGTACAGGAGCCTACGAGCAGTACTTC. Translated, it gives CASRRTGAYEQYF.

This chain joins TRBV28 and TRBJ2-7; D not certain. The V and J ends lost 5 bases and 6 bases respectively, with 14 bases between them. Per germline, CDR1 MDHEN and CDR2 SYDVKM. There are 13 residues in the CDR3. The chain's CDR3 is CASSQSLSVEQYF. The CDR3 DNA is TGTGCCAGCAGTCAGAGTCTATCGGTCGAGCAGTACTTC.

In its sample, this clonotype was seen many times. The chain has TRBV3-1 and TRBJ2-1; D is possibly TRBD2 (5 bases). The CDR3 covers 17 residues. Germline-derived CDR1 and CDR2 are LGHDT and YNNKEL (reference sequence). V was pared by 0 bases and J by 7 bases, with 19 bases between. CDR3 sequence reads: CASSQDRRSGVVNEQFF. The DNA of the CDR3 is TGTGCCAGCAGCCAAGATAGGAGGTCCGGGGTGGTAAATGAGCAGTTCTTC.

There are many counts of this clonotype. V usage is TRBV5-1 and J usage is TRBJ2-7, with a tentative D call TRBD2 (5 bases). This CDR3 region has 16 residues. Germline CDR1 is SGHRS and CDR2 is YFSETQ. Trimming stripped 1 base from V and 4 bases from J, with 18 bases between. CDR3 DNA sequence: TGCGCCAGCAGCTTGTTAGGAGGAGGTGTTGGTTACGAGCAGTACTTC. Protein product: CASSLLGGGVGYEQYF.

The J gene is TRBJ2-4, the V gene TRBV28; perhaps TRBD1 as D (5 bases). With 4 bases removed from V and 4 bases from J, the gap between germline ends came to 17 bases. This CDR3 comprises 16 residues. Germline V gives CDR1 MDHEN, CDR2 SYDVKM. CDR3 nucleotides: TGTGCCAGCAGTTCCCCACCGACGACAGAAAAAAACATTCAGTACTTC. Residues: CASSSPPTTEKNIQYF. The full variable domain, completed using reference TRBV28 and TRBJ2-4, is DVKVTQSSRYLVKRTGEKVFLECVQDMDHENMFWYRQDPGLGLRLIYFSYDVKMKEKGDIPEGYSVSREKKERFSLILESASTNQTSMYLCASSSPPTTEKNIQYFGAGTRLSVL.

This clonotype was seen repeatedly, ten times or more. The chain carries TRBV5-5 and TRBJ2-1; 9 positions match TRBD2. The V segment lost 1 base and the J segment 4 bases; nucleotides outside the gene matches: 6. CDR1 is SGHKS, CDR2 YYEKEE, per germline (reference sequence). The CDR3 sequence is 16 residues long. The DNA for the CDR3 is TGTGCCAGCAGCTTGTCGGTAGCGGGAGCTTACAATGAGCAGTTCTTC. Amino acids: CASSLSVAGAYNEQFF.

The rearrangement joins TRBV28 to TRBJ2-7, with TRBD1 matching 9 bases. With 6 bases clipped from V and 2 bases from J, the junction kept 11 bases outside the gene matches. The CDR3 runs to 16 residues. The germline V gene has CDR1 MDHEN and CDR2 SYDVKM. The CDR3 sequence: CASSNSGTGTPYEQYF. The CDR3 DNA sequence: TGTGCCAGCAGCAACTCCGGGACAGGGACTCCCTACGAGCAGTACTTC.